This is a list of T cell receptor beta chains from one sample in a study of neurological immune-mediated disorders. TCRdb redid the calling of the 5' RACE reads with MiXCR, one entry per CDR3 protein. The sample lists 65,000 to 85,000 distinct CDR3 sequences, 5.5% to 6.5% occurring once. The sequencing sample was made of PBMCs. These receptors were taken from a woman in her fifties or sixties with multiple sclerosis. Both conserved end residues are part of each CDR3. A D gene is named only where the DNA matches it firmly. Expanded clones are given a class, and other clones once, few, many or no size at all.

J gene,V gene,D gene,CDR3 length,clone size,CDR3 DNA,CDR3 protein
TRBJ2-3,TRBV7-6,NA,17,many,TGTGCCAGCAGCTTAGGGGCGGCATCGTCTGTAGTGGATACGCAGTATTTT,CASSLGAASSVVDTQYF
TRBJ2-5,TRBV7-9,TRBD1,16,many,TGTGCCAGCAGCAAAAATACCGGGACAGGGGGAGAGACCCAGTACTTC,CASSKNTGTGGETQYF
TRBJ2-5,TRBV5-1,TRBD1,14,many,TGCGCCAGCAGATCCGGACAGGGCTCGGAGACCCAGTACTTC,CASRSGQGSETQYF
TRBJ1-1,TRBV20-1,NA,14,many,TGCAGTGCTAGAGATAGGGGGGTAAACACTGAAGCTTTCTTT,CSARDRGVNTEAFF
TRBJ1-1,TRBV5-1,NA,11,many,TGCGCCAGCAGGGATTACACTGAAGCTTTCTTT,CASRDYTEAFF
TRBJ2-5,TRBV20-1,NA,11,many,TGCAGTCGCTGGCAGCAAGAGACCCAGTACTTC,CSRWQQETQYF
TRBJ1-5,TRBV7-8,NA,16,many,TGTGCCAGCAGCTTAGTAGGTAGCCCGAGCAATCAGCCCCAGCATTTT,CASSLVGSPSNQPQHF
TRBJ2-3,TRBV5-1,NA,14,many,TGCGCCAGCAGCCACGGGGTTGGCACAGATACGCAGTATTTT,CASSHGVGTDTQYF
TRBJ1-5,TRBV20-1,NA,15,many,TGCAGTGCTAGAGTAAGTAGGAACAGCAATCAGCCCCAGCATTTT,CSARVSRNSNQPQHF
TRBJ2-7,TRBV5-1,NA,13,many,TGCGCCAGCAGCTTGGTGGGGCACTACGAGCAGTACTTC,CASSLVGHYEQYF
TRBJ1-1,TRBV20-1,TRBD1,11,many,TGCAGTGCCAAAGGGACAGCAAAAGCTTTCTTT,CSAKGTAKAFF
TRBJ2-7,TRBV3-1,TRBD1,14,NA,TGTGCCAGCAGCGCCGGGACAGGGGTATTCGAGCAGTACTTC,CASSAGTGVFEQYF
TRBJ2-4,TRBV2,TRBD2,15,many,TGTGCCAGCAGCATAGCGGGGGTACACAAAAACATTCAGTACTTC,CASSIAGVHKNIQYF
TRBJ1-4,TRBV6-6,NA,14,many,TGTGCCAGCAGTCCCCAGGGGTCAGGTGAAAAACTGTTTTTT,CASSPQGSGEKLFF
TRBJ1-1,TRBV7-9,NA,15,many,TGTGCCAGCAGCCTGGGGGGCCAAGGGAACACTGAAGCTTTCTTT,CASSLGGQGNTEAFF
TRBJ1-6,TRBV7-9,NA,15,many,TGTGCCAGCAGCTTCTCCAGGAGGGATAATTCACCCCTCCACTTT,CASSFSRRDNSPLHF
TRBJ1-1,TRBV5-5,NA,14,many,TGTGCCAGCAGCTTGGGCAGGGGTTGGACTGAAGCTTTCTTT,CASSLGRGWTEAFF
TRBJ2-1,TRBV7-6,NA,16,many,TGTGCCAGCAGCTTATACGGGGGCGACTCCTACAATGAGCAGTTCTTC,CASSLYGGDSYNEQFF
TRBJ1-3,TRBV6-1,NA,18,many,TGTGCCAGCTCCCGAAAGGGGGGGCCGGGCTCTTCTGGAAACACCATATATTTT,CASSRKGGPGSSGNTIYF
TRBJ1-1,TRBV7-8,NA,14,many,TGTGCCAGCAGCTTGCTCAGCCTGAACACTGAAGCTTTCTTT,CASSLLSLNTEAFF
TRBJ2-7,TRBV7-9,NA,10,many,TGTGCCAGCGGAACCTACGAGCAGTACTTC,CASGTYEQYF
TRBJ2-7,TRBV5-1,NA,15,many,TGCGCCAGCAGCTTGACCCCAGGGTTGCCTGACGAGCAGTACTTC,CASSLTPGLPDEQYF
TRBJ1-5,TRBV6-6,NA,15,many,TGTGCCAGCAGTTACTTGGGAGCAAGCGATCAGCCCCAGCATTTT,CASSYLGASDQPQHF
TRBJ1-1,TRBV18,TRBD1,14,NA,TGTGCCAGCTCGGACAGGGGCGAGAACACTGAAGCTTTCTTT,CASSDRGENTEAFF
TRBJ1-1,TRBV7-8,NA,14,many,TGTGCCAGCAGCTTAAAAATGGGGGGCACTGAAGCTTTCTTT,CASSLKMGGTEAFF
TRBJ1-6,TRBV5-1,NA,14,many,TGCGCCAGCAGCTTGGGACCGGGCTCCTCACCCCTCCACTTT,CASSLGPGSSPLHF
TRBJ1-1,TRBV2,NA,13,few,TGTGCCAGCAGTAGGGTCATGAACACTGAAGCTTTCTTT,CASSRVMNTEAFF
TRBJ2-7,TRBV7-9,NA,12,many,TGTGCCAGCAGCCCCCACGCCTACGAGCAGTACTTC,CASSPHAYEQYF
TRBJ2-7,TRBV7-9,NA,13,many,TGTGCCAGCAGCTTAGGTTCCAGCAGGGAGCAGTACTTC,CASSLGSSREQYF
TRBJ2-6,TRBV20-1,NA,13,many,TGCAGTGCGGCAGGGGACGGGGCCAACGTCCTGACTTTC,CSAAGDGANVLTF
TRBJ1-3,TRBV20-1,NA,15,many,TGCAGTGCGCACCATTCGGGGAGATCTGGAAACACCATATATTTT,CSAHHSGRSGNTIYF
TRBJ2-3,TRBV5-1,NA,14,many,TGCGCCAGCAGCCTAGGACAAGACACAGATACGCAGTATTTT,CASSLGQDTDTQYF
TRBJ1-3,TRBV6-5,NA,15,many,TGTGCCAGCGGCTTGGGGGCAGGGTCTGGAAACACCATATATTTT,CASGLGAGSGNTIYF
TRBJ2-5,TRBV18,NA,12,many,TGTGCCAGCTCACCAGACCAAGAGACCCAGTACTTC,CASSPDQETQYF
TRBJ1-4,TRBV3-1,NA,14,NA,TGTGCCAGCAGCCCAAGACGGACTAATGAAAAACTGTTTTTT,CASSPRRTNEKLFF
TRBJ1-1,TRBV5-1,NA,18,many,TGCGCCAGCAGAAAGAGACCCGGTGGGGCAGACATGAACACTGAAGCTTTCTTT,CASRKRPGGADMNTEAFF
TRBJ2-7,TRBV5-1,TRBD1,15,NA,TGCGCCAGCAGTTTCCCCGGGACAGGGGGCTACGAGAAGTACTTC,CASSFPGTGGYEKYF
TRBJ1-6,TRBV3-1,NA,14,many,TGTGCCAGCAGCGCGGGCCCTTATAATTCACCCCTCCACTTT,CASSAGPYNSPLHF
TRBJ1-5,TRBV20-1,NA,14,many,TGCAGTGCTAGCCCAGCGGGTTACGGTCAGCCCCAGCATTTT,CSASPAGYGQPQHF
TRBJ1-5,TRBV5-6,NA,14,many,TGTGCCAGCAGCCCAGGGTTAAGCAATCAGCCCCAGCATTTT,CASSPGLSNQPQHF
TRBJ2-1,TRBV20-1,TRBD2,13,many,TGCAGTGCTCCGGGACTAGGCATTAATGAGCAGTTCTTC,CSAPGLGINEQFF
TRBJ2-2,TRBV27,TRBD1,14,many,TGTGCCAGCAGGGGACAGGGAAAAACCGGGGAGCTGTTTTTT,CASRGQGKTGELFF
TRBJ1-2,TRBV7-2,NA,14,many,TGTGCCAGCAGCTTAGTGACAGGCCCAGATGGCTACACCTTC,CASSLVTGPDGYTF
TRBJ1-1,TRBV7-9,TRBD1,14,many,TGTGCCAGCACCATGACAGGGTGGGACACTGAAGCTTTCTTT,CASTMTGWDTEAFF
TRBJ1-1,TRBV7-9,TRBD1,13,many,TGTGCCAGCAGCTTAGAAGGGGGCTCTGAAGCTTTCTTT,CASSLEGGSEAFF
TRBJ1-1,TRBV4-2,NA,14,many,TGTGCCAGCAGCCCAGAGGCAGGGGTCACTGAAGCTTTCTTT,CASSPEAGVTEAFF
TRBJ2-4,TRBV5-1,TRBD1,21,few,TGCGCCAGCAGGTTGGACTCCGGGACAGGGGTCTCCGTTCATTCCAAAAACATTCAGTACTTC,CASRLDSGTGVSVHSKNIQYF
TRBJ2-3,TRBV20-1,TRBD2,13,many,TGCAGTGCTAGCGGGACTAGTAAAGATACGCAGTATTTT,CSASGTSKDTQYF
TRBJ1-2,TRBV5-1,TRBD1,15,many,TGCGCCAGCAGCTTGGGACAGGGCATAGGCTATGGCTACACCTTC,CASSLGQGIGYGYTF
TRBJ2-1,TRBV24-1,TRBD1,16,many,TGTGCCACCAGTGATTTAAGGGACAGGGGGCCGAATGAGCAGTTCTTC,CATSDLRDRGPNEQFF
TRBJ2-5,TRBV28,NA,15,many,TGTGCCAGCAGACCAGCGTACGGGGACCAAGAGACCCAGTACTTC,CASRPAYGDQETQYF
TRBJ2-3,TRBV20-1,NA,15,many,TGCAGTGCTAGCCGGACAGCGGATAGCACAGATACGCAGTATTTT,CSASRTADSTDTQYF